This T cell receptor beta chain derives from a study of lymphopenia after photon versus proton radiotherapy. This clone was found a few times. The repertoire was sequenced with immunoSEQ multiplex PCR; TCRdb's copy has only in-frame clones and lacks some. The sample has about 42,000 clones; roughly four fifths are singletons. The ends were cut back, 3 bases at V and 5 bases at J, with 14 bases in the middle. There are 16 residues in the CDR3. Germline CDR1 and CDR2: KGHSH and LQKENI. V and J are TRBV18 and TRBJ1-6; D uncertain. The clonotype originates from a woman in her 70s with pancreatic cancer. The sequences come from peripheral blood, collected from a patient treated with proton-based radiotherapy. CDR3 DNA: TGTGCCAGCTCACCTGTGAGCAGGCGGAATAATTCACCCCTCCACTTT. Protein sequence: CASSPVSRRNNSPLHF.